This T cell receptor (beta chain) came from a study of blood T cell repertoires in COVID-19. Whole-study context: Acute-phase and convalescent COVID-19 samples originated in the United States, Italy and Spain. In each case, the material was cDNA or gDNA derived from T cells, B-cell-depleted T cells, or PBMCs.

The germline V gene has CDR1 SGDLS and CDR2 YYNGEE. This CDR3 contains 14 residues. With V trimmed by 4 bases and J by 8 bases, 10 bases remained unmatched. Authors' processing steps: Scientists estimated how many nucleated cells there were by amplifying reference gene primers. Profiled with immunoSEQ multiplex PCR; TCRdb holds only in-frame clones, not every one. V and J calls and clone size are copied from that table; D and trimming were computed from the DNA. The sample includes 100,000 to 150,000 clones, about 88% seen only once; the top ten take about 1%. The chain uses TRBV9 and TRBJ1-2; 8 positions agree with TRBD1. Sequenced: peripheral blood. This clonotype originated in a woman of 80 years or more with acute or convalescent COVID-19. CDR3 in amino acids: CASSSTTGALGYTF. In nucleotides, the CDR3 is TGTGCCAGCAGCTCTACGACAGGGGCGCTGGGCTACACCTTC.